This T cell receptor (beta chain) appears in the sequencing data of a study of CD8 T cells in Susac syndrome. On the study more broadly: Among the Susac syndrome patients sequenced, five or six had active disease and fewer than 10 were in remission.

RNA in amounts of roughly 0.5 to 1 ug was reverse transcribed with random hexamers. TCRdb re-analysed the immunoSEQ multiplex PCR reads in MiXCR, keeping a single row per CDR3 protein. Of some 160,000 distinct CDR3 sequences listed, approximately 96% are singletons. The CD8+ and CD4+ T cells were negatively isolated, with the TEMRA cells enriched by FACS. The CDR3 runs to 14 residues. Trimming left V 0 bases short and J 3 bases short, with 6 bases between. Germline V gives CDR1 SNHLY, CDR2 FYNNEI. The V gene is TRBV2, the J gene TRBJ2-1; D is undetermined. The TCR was taken from a human donor with Susac syndrome. The sequenced sample consisted of CD4+ T cells from PBMCs. The CDR3 nucleotides are TGTGCCAGCAGTGAAGCAGGCCGCTACAATGAGCAGTTCTTC. It encodes CASSEAGRYNEQFF. Looking up the rest from reference TRBV2 and TRBJ2-1 gives the full variable domain: EPEVTQTPSHQVTQMGQEVILRCVPISNHLYFYWYRQILGQKVEFLVSFYNNEISEKSEIFDDQFSVERPDGSNFTLKIRSTKLEDSAMYFCASSEAGRYNEQFFGPGTRLTVL.